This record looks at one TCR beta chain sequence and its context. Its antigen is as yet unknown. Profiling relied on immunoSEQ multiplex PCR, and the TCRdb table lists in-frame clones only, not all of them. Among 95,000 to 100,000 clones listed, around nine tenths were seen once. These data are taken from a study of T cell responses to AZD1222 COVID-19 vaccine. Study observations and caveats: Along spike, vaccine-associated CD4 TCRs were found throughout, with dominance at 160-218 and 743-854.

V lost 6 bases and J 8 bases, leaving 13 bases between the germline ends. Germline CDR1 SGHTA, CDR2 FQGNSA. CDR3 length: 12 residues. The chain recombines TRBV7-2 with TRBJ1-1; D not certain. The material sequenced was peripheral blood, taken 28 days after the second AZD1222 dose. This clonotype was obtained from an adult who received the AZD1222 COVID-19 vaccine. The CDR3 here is CASSPTAQEAFF. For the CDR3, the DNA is TGTGCCAGCAGTCCCACCGCACAGGAAGCTTTCTTT.